These 8 T cell receptor beta chains share one sample of origin, sequenced in a study of CD8 T cells in ankylosing spondylitis. TCRdb re-called the 5' RACE reads with MiXCR, one entry per CDR3 protein. Among about 310,000 distinct CDR3 sequences listed, roughly 20% were seen once. Input material: blood, either unsorted or a sorted T cell fraction (not recorded which). These receptors were taken from a female donor with ankylosing spondylitis or in good health (not recorded which).

This clonotype was detected only a few times. The chain joins TRBV7-9 to TRBJ2-2; D might be TRBD1 (5 bases). Germline values: CDR1 SEHNR, CDR2 FQNEAQ (reference sequence). The CDR3 extends over 16 amino acids. Trimming stripped 2 bases from V and 3 bases from J, with 13 bases between. The CDR3 DNA follows: TGTGCCAGCAGCTTATTTTTTGACAGCCACACCGGGGAGCTGTTTTTT. It specifies CASSLFFDSHTGELFF. Supplemented by reference TRBV7-9 and TRBJ2-2, the full variable domain reads DTGVSQNPRHKITKRGQNVTFRCDPISEHNRLYWYRQTLGQGPEFLTYFQNEAQLEKSRLLSDRFSAERPKGSFSTLEIQRTEQGDSAMYLCASSLFFDSHTGELFFGEGSRLTVL.

As DNA, the CDR3 is TGTGCCAGCAGTTTATACCCGACCGGGGGATTCGGCACAGATACGCAGTATTTT. Its protein product is CASSLYPTGGFGTDTQYF. The chain is built from TRBV28 and TRBJ2-3; TRBD2 is a possible D gene (6 bases). This CDR3 has 18 residues. Trimming stripped 1 base from V and 1 base from J, with 18 bases between. CDR1 is MDHEN and CDR2 is SYDVKM in the germline V gene.

J is TRBJ2-1 and V is TRBV7-6, with 8 nucleotides matching TRBD2. Germline V lookup: CDR1 SGHVS, CDR2 FNYEAQ. The V gene end was trimmed by 3 bases and the J gene end by 6 bases; junction bases not matched to a gene: 7. CDR3 length: 15 amino acids. The CDR3, as DNA: TGTGCCAGCAGCTTTTTGGCGGGAGGAGTCAATGAGCAGTTCTTC. Protein sequence: CASSFLAGGVNEQFF.

This clonotype appeared many times. The rearrangement uses TRBV27 and TRBJ2-5; D remains ambiguous. The CDR3 is 13 amino acids. Trimming removed 5 bases at V and 7 bases at J, with 14 bases between. CDR1 is MNHEY, CDR2 SMNVEV, per germline (reference sequence). In nucleotides, the CDR3 is TGTGCCAGCAGTACGAGCACGAAAGGGACCCAGTACTTC. Its protein product is CASSTSTKGTQYF.

The chain employs TRBV7-6 and TRBJ2-2; no clear D gene. The CDR3 consists of 14 residues. Looked up from germline, CDR1 is SGHVS and CDR2 is FNYEAQ. Trimming removed 2 bases at V and 3 bases at J, with 7 bases between. CDR3 residues: CASSLTKHTGELFF. In DNA, the CDR3 is TGTGCCAGCAGCTTAACCAAGCACACCGGGGAGCTGTTTTTT.

The sample holds many counts of this clonotype. The V call is TRBV27, the J call TRBJ1-1; D not certain. Trimming cost V 5 bases and J 6 bases, with 13 bases left between them. The CDR3 runs 13 residues. The germline V gene encodes CDR1 MNHEY and CDR2 SMNVEV (reference sequence). This CDR3 is CASSLPGGAEAFF. CDR3 sequence (DNA): TGTGCCAGCAGTCTGCCAGGTGGGGCTGAAGCTTTCTTT.

This clonotype was observed a handful of times. V is TRBV20-1 and J is TRBJ1-3; no clear D gene. CDR1 is DFQATT and CDR2 is SNEGSKA in the germline V gene (reference sequence). The CDR3 contains 12 residues. Trimming stripped 3 bases from V and 8 bases from J, with 11 bases between. CDR3 coding DNA: TGCAGTGCTAGCGGCCGCGCAGACACCATATATTTT. Translating it yields CSASGRADTIYF.

This clonotype has only a few counts. CDR3 sequence (DNA): TGTGCCAGCAGCTCACTAGTGGAAGAGACCCAGTACTTC. This encodes CASSSLVEETQYF. The rearrangement links TRBV7-9 to TRBJ2-5, with a possible D match to TRBD2 (5 bases). The CDR3 loop spans 13 amino acids. V was pared by 4 bases and J by 3 bases, with 9 bases between. Germline V gene data show CDR1 as SEHNR and CDR2 as FQNEAQ (reference sequence).